This passage covers 5 T cell receptor beta chains from one sample sequenced in a study of vaccination effects on CD4 cells after COVID-19. Antigen-specific CD4+ T cells were expanded with viral peptide pools in the ViraFEST assay before sequencing. Upon completion of about 10 days in culture, CD4+ T cells were isolated. Every participant took two doses of the BNT162b2 or mRNA-1273 vaccine. Here immunoSEQ multiplex PCR was the method, and the copy in TCRdb shows in-frame clones only, minus some. This sample has approximately 61,000 clones; roughly 73% occur once, and the top ten carry around 1.2%. For these receptors, no antigen is known. The source material was CD4+ T cells from PBMCs cultured with HCoV-229E spike peptides, sampled after COVID-19 vaccination. Receptors were obtained from a human donor who received a COVID-19 vaccine.

The rearrangement uses TRBV21-1 and TRBJ2-7. TRBV21-1 is an annotated pseudogene. This CDR3 has 18 residues. The CDR3 nucleotides are TGTGCCAGCAGCACCGGGACCCCGCATACCCCAAGCTCCTACGAGCAGTACGTC. Its protein product is CASSTGTPHTPSSYEQYV.

The chain has TRBV10-1 and TRBJ2-7, with 14 positions matching TRBD2. The CDR3 totals 16 residues. With 6 bases clipped from V and 0 bases from J, the junction kept 4 bases outside the gene matches. Germline V gene lookup returns CDR1 WNHNN and CDR2 SYGVQD (reference sequence). The DNA of the CDR3 is TGCGCCAGCAGGACTAGCGGGGGGGCGAGCTCCTACGAGCAGTACGTC. Encoded protein: CASRTSGGASSYEQYV.

V and J are TRBV7-2 and TRBJ1-2; D might be TRBD1 (5 bases). V was cut by 0 bases and J by 5 bases, with 13 bases left in between. Germline CDR1 and CDR2: SGHTA and FQGNSA. The length of the CDR3 is 15 residues. The chain's CDR3 is CASSLASGAVYGYTF. In nucleotides, the CDR3 is TGTGCCAGCAGCTTAGCCAGCGGGGCGGTATATGGCTACACCTTC. The full variable domain, in which reference TRBV7-2 and TRBJ1-2 provide the parts outside the CDR3, is GAGVSQSPSNKVTEKGKDVELRCDPISGHTALYWYRQSLGQGLEFLIYFQGNSAPDKSGLPSDRFSAERTGGSVSTLTIQRTQQEDSAVYLCASSLASGAVYGYTFGSGTRLTVV.

This rearrangement joins TRBV5-1 to TRBJ2-7, with 9 bases lining up with TRBD1. The CDR3 length is 14 residues. The trim removed 2 bases at V and 5 bases at J, leaving 5 bases unmatched. Per germline, CDR1 SGHRS and CDR2 YFSETQ. The CDR3 reads CASSLQGAFDEQYV. In DNA, the CDR3 is TGCGCCAGCAGCTTACAGGGGGCTTTTGACGAGCAGTACGTC.

The V call is TRBV4-2, the J call TRBJ1-3; D is ambiguous. This CDR3 is 15 amino acids long. V was trimmed by 8 bases and J by 0 bases, leaving 14 bases between them. Germline-derived CDR1 and CDR2 are LGHNA and YNFKEQ. For the CDR3, the DNA is TGTGCCAGCGGCAACCCCCTGAGCTCTGGAAACACCATATATTTT. Its translation: CASGNPLSSGNTIYF.